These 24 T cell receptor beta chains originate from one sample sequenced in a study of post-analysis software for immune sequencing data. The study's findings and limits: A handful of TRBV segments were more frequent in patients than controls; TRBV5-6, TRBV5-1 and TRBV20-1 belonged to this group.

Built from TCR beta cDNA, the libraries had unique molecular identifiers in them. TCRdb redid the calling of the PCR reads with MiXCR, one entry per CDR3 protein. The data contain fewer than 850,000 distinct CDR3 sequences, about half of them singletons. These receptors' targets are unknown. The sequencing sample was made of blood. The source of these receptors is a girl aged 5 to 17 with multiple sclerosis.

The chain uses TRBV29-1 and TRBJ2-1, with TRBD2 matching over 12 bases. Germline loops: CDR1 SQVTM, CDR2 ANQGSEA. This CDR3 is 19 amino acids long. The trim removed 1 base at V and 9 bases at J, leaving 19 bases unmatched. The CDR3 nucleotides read TGCAGCGTTGAAGCCCTTCTAGCTAGCGGGAGGGGTGCGATGGGTGAGCAGTTCTTC. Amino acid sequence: CSVEALLASGRGAMGEQFF.

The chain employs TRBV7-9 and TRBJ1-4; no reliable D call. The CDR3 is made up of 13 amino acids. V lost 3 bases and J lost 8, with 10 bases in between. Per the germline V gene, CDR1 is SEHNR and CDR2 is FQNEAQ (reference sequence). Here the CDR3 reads CASSFTRTEKLFF. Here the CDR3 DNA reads TGTGCCAGCAGCTTTACCCGTACCGAAAAACTGTTTTTT.

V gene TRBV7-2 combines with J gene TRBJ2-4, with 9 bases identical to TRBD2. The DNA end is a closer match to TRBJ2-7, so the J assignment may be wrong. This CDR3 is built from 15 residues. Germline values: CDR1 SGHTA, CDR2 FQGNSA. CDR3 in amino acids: CASRAGLAAAYEQYF. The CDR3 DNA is TGTGCCAGCAGAGCGGGACTAGCCGCAGCCTACGAGCAGTACTTC.

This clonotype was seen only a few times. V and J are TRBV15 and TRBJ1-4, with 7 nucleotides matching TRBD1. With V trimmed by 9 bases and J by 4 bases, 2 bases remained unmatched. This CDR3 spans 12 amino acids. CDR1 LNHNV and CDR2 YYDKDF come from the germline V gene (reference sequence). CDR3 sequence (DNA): TGTGCCACATGGGACAGTAATGAAAAACTGTTTTTT. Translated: CATWDSNEKLFF.

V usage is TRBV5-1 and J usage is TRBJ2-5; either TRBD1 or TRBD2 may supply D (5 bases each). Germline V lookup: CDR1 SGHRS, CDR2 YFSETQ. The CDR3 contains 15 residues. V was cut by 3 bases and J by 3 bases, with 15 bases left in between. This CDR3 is CASSSPGRPKETQYF. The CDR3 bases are TGCGCCAGCAGCTCACCGGGACGGCCGAAAGAGACCCAGTACTTC.

The CDR3 loop is CSATYRQETQYF. CDR3 DNA sequence: TGCAGTGCTACCTACCGCCAAGAGACCCAGTACTTC. This rearrangement joins TRBV20-1 to TRBJ2-5, with D unclear. V dropped 4 bases and J dropped 1 base, with 7 bases sitting between them. The V gene's germline CDR1 is DFQATT and CDR2 SNEGSKA (reference sequence). The CDR3 contains 12 residues.

In DNA form, the CDR3 reads TGTGCCAGCAGCCAGACTATTTGGACCCAGTACTTC. This sequence encodes CASSQTIWTQYF. The rearrangement uses TRBV12-3 or TRBV12-4 and TRBJ2-7; D perhaps matches TRBD2 (5 bases). The DNA end is a closer match to TRBJ2-5, so the J assignment may be wrong. The CDR3 has 12 residues.

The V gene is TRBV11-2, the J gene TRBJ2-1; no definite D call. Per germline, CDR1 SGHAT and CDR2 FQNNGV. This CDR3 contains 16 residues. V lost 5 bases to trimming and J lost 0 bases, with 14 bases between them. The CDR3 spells CASSGVRSSSYNEQFF. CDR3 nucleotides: TGTGCCAGCAGCGGGGTCAGGTCCAGCTCCTACAATGAGCAGTTCTTC.

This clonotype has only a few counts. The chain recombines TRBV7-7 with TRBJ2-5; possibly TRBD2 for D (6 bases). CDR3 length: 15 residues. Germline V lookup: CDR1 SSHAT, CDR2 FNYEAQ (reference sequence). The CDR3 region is CASGRAGEPGETQYF. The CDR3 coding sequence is TGTGCTAGCGGACGCGCTGGCGAGCCGGGAGAGACCCAGTACTTC.

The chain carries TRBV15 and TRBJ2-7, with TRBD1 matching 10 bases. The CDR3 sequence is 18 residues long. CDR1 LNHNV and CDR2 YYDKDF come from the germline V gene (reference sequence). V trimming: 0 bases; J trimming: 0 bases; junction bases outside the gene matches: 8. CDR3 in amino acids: CATSRDPRQGAFSYEQYF. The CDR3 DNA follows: TGTGCCACCAGCAGAGATCCTCGACAGGGGGCTTTCTCCTACGAGCAGTACTTC.

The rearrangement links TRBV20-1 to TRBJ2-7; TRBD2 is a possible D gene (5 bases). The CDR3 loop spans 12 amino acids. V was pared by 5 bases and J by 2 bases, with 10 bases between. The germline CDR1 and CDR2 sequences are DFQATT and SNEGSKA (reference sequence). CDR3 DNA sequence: TGCAGTGCTCAGGACTTTGCCTACGAGCAGTACTTC. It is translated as CSAQDFAYEQYF.

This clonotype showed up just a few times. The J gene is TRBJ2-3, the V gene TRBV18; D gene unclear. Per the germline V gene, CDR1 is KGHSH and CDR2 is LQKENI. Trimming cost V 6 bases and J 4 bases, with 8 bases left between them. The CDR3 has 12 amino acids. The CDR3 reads CASSPVADTQYF. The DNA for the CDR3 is TGTGCCAGCTCTCCGGTCGCAGATACGCAGTATTTT.

CDR3: CASRPRDYLTGNIQYF. The CDR3 nucleotides are TGTGCCAGCAGACCCCGGGACTACCTAACTGGGAACATTCAGTACTTC. This chain connects TRBV6-1 to TRBJ2-4; 7 bases match TRBD2. The V gene's germline CDR1 is MNHNS and CDR2 SASEGT. This CDR3 has 16 residues. The trim removed 6 bases at V and 7 bases at J, leaving 15 bases unmatched.

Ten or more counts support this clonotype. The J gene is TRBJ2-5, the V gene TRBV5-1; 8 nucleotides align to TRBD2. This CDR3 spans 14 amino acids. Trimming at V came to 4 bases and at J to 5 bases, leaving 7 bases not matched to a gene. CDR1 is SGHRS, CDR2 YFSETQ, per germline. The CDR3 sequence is CASSQGLDYETQYF. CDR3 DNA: TGCGCCAGCAGCCAGGGACTAGATTATGAGACCCAGTACTTC.

The CDR3, as DNA: TGCAGTGCTAGACCCCGGACTAGCGGGAGTCGCTACGAGCAGTACTTC. Protein product: CSARPRTSGSRYEQYF. The genes are TRBV20-1 and TRBJ2-7; 13 nucleotides agree with TRBD2. The ends lost 2 bases at V and 3 bases at J; junction bases unmatched: 7. Germline CDR1 is DFQATT and CDR2 is SNEGSKA (reference sequence). CDR3 size: 16 residues.

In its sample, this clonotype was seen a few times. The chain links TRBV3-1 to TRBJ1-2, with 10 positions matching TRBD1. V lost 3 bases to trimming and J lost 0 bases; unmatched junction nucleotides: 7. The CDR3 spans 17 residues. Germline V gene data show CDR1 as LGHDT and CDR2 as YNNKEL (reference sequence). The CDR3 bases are TGTGCCAGCAGCCACGCGGGACAGGGGTCCCCTAACTATGGCTACACCTTC. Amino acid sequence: CASSHAGQGSPNYGYTF.

The CDR3 nucleotides read TGTGCCACCAGTGACCCCGGGCGGGAGGCCTCCTACAATGAGCAGTTCTTC. It specifies CATSDPGREASYNEQFF. The V call is TRBV24-1, the J call TRBJ2-1; TRBD2 matches 8 bases. The V gene end was trimmed by 4 bases and the J gene end by 0 bases; junction bases not matched to a gene: 7. This CDR3 has 17 amino acids. Germline CDR1 and CDR2: KGHDR and SFDVKD.

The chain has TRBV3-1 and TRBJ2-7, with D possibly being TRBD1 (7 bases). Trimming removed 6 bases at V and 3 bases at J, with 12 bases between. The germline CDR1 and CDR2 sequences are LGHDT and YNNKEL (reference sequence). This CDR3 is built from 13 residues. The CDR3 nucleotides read TGTGCCAGCAGGCACCAGGGGGGCTACGAGCAGTACTTC. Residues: CASRHQGGYEQYF.

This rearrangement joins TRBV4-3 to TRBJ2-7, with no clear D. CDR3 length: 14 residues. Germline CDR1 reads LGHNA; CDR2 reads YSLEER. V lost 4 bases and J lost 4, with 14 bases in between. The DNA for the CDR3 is TGCGCCAGCAGCCCTTCACTCAGGCATTACGAGCAGTACTTC. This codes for CASSPSLRHYEQYF.

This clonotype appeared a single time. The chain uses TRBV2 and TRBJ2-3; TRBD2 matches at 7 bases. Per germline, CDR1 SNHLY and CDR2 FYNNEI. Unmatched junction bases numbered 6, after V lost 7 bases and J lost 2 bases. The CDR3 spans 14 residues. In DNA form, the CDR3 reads TGTGCCAGCAAGGAGGGAGGGCCCACAGATACGCAGTATTTT. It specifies CASKEGGPTDTQYF.

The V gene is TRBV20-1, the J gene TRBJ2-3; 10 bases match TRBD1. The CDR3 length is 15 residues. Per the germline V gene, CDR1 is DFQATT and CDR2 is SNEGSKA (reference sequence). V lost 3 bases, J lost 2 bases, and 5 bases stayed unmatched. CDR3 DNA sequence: TGCAGTGCTAGGACGGACAGGGGGATCACAGATACGCAGTATTTT. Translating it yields CSARTDRGITDTQYF.

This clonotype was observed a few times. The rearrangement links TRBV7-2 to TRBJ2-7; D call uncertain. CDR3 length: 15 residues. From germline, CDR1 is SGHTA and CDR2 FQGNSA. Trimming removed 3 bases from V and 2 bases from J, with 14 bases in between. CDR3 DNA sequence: TGTGCCAGCAGCTTGGGAATTAGTGGGGCCTACGAGCAGTACTTC. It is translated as CASSLGISGAYEQYF.

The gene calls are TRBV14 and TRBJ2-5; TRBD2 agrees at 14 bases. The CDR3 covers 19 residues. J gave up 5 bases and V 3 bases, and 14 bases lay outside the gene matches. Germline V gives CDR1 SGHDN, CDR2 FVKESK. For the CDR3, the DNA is TGTGCCAGCAGCCAGGATCCGGGACTAGCGGGAGAGTTTGGGGAGACCCAGTACTTC. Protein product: CASSQDPGLAGEFGETQYF.

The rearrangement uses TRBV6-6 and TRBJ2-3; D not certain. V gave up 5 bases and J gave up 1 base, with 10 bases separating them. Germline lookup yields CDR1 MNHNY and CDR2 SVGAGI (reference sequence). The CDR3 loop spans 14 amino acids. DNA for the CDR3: TGTGCCAGCAGTCCTATACACCGCACAGATACGCAGTATTTT. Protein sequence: CASSPIHRTDTQYF.